What follows are 24 T cell receptor beta chains derived from one specimen sequenced in a study of technical replicates of blood from several donors. Libraries were prepared by immunoSEQ multiplex PCR; TCRdb keeps only in-frame clonotypes and omits some of them. The repertoire holds 75,000 to 95,000 clones, with approximately 94% as singletons. The specimen was T cells isolated from PBMCs. Receptor source: a human donor in good health.

In its sample, this clone was seen once. The chain carries TRBV11-2 and TRBJ2-5, with D possibly being TRBD1 (5 bases). CDR1 is SGHAT, CDR2 FQNNGV, per germline. This CDR3 has 16 amino acids. V was shortened by 5 bases and J by 5 bases, with 21 bases between the two germline ends. As DNA, the CDR3 is TGTGCCAGCAGCCTGGGAATGGGGCAAATTGAGGAGACCCAGTACTTC. Its protein is CASSLGMGQIEETQYF.

The rearrangement joins TRBV7-6 to TRBJ1-4; D perhaps matches TRBD1 (5 bases). The CDR3 runs 16 residues. V lost 1 base, J lost 7 bases, and 16 bases lay in between. CDR1 and CDR2 (germline): SGHVS, FNYEAQ. CDR3 sequence reads: CASSLGGGGALEKLFF. In nucleotides, the CDR3 is TGTGCCAGCAGCTTAGGGGGAGGCGGGGCCCTTGAAAAACTGTTTTTT.

This chain connects TRBV28 to TRBJ1-1; no clear D. V was pared by 4 bases and J by 0 bases, with 15 bases between. From germline, CDR1 is MDHEN and CDR2 SYDVKM. The CDR3 extends over 16 amino acids. The chain's CDR3 is CASSSGVTTVNTEAFF. The CDR3 DNA reads as TGTGCCAGCAGTTCCGGGGTTACTACCGTGAACACTGAAGCTTTCTTT. Variable domain in full (rest from reference TRBV28 and TRBJ1-1): DVKVTQSSRYLVKRTGEKVFLECVQDMDHENMFWYRQDPGLGLRLIYFSYDVKMKEKGDIPEGYSVSREKKERFSLILESASTNQTSMYLCASSSGVTTVNTEAFFGQGTRLTVV.

The rearrangement uses TRBV5-1 and TRBJ1-1; D is unresolved. V was cut by 2 bases and J by 0 bases, with 8 bases left in between. Germline values: CDR1 SGHRS, CDR2 YFSETQ. The CDR3 is 14 residues long. Here the CDR3 DNA reads TGCGCCAGCAGCTTAATGGCCATGAACACTGAAGCTTTCTTT. Translation: CASSLMAMNTEAFF.

The V call is TRBV11-2, the J call TRBJ1-1; TRBD1 might be the D (5 bases). Germline V gene sequence: CDR1 SGHAT, CDR2 FQNNGV. Trimming pared 7 bases from V and 1 base from J, leaving 13 bases between. The length of the CDR3 is 14 residues. CDR3 bases: TGTGCCAGCATCCCGACAGCCCGGAACACTGAAGCTTTCTTT. It encodes CASIPTARNTEAFF.

The chain links TRBV28 to TRBJ1-3; D possibly corresponds to TRBD1 (5 bases). CDR3 length: 13 residues. Trimming took 6 bases from V and 2 from J, leaving 8 bases between them. Germline V CDR1 and CDR2: MDHEN, SYDVKM. The CDR3 reads CASRPGPGNTIYF. CDR3 bases: TGTGCCAGCAGACCAGGGCCTGGAAACACCATATATTTT.

The CDR3 nucleotides are TGTGCCAGCAGCGTAGTGGGGGGTAGGACGACTGGGGCCAACGTCCTGACTTTC. Amino acids: CASSVVGGRTTGANVLTF. The V and J genes are TRBV9 and TRBJ2-6, with a weak D call TRBD2 (6 bases). Germline assignment: CDR1 SGDLS and CDR2 YYNGEE. V lost 0 bases to trimming and J lost 2 bases, with 15 bases between them. There are 18 residues in the CDR3.

The chain is built from TRBV11-3 and TRBJ1-2; 7 bases line up with TRBD1. This CDR3 spans 14 amino acids. Germline CDR1 SGHNT, CDR2 YENEEA. With V trimmed by 5 bases and J by 7 bases, 10 bases remained unmatched. CDR3: CASSTSDRAGGYTF. The CDR3 coding sequence is TGTGCCAGCAGCACATCAGACAGGGCTGGTGGCTACACCTTC.

This clone occurred once. The V gene is TRBV7-2, the J gene TRBJ1-2; D remains unclear. The CDR3 consists of 12 residues. The germline V gene has CDR1 SGHTA and CDR2 FQGNSA. Trimming removed 5 bases at V and 8 bases at J, with 12 bases between. CDR3 sequence reads: CASSLLTGGYTF. The CDR3 DNA follows: TGTGCCAGCAGCCTTCTGACGGGAGGCTACACCTTC.

This chain joins TRBV2 and TRBJ2-2; maybe TRBD2 (6 bases). Germline CDR1 is SNHLY and CDR2 is FYNNEI. The CDR3 consists of 14 residues. Deletions cut 8 bases from V and 5 bases from J, with 15 bases between. This CDR3 is CASPGGSTTGELFF. CDR3 sequence (DNA): TGTGCCAGCCCTGGGGGGTCAACAACCGGGGAGCTGTTTTTT.

The rearrangement links TRBV9 to TRBJ2-1, with D maybe TRBD1 (7 bases). This CDR3 is 14 amino acids long. The germline V gene encodes CDR1 SGDLS and CDR2 YYNGEE. The ends were cut back, 3 bases at V and 7 bases at J, with 14 bases in the middle. CDR3 coding DNA: TGTGCCAGCAGCGAGGGCAGGGGGGCAAATGAGCAGTTCTTC. Its protein product is CASSEGRGANEQFF.

This chain uses TRBV2 with TRBJ1-4; 10 nucleotides match TRBD1. In germline, CDR1 is SNHLY, CDR2 FYNNEI. V was pared by 6 bases and J by 2 bases, with 0 bases of the junction left unmatched. CDR3 length equals 14 residues. Here the CDR3 DNA reads TGTGCCAGCAGGGACAGGGGGACTAATGAAAAACTGTTTTTT. It specifies CASRDRGTNEKLFF.

This clone was counted a single time. The chain recombines TRBV27 with TRBJ1-2; TRBD1 agrees at 7 bases. The trim removed 6 bases at V and 8 bases at J, leaving 9 bases unmatched. Germline CDR1 MNHEY, CDR2 SMNVEV (reference sequence). The CDR3 loop spans 13 amino acids. The chain's CDR3 is CASSFDRVGGYTF. The CDR3 bases are TGTGCCAGCAGCTTTGACAGGGTTGGGGGCTACACCTTC.

This chain connects TRBV18 to TRBJ2-7, with D perhaps matching TRBD1 (7 bases). The germline gives CDR1 KGHSH, CDR2 LQKENI. The CDR3 is 14 residues long. Trimming removed 3 bases from V and 5 bases from J, with 14 bases in between. CDR3 sequence: CASSPRGGGNEQYF. CDR3 DNA: TGTGCCAGCTCACCCAGAGGAGGGGGCAACGAGCAGTACTTC.

J is TRBJ1-2 and V is TRBV5-1; D ambiguous. Germline CDR1 reads SGHRS; CDR2 reads YFSETQ. The CDR3 spans 16 residues. V was clipped by 1 base and J by 2 bases, with 15 bases between them. Here the CDR3 DNA reads TGCGCCAGCAGCTTGATTGGCGCAGGTGAGAACTATGGCTACACCTTC. Amino acids: CASSLIGAGENYGYTF.

J is TRBJ2-1 and V is TRBV11-1, with TRBD2 matching over 7 bases. V lost 4 bases to trimming and J lost 8 bases; unmatched junction nucleotides: 17. CDR3 size: 17 residues. Germline V gene sequence: CDR1 SGHAT, CDR2 FQDESV (reference sequence). The CDR3 protein is CASSSSLLARMGDEQFF. For the CDR3, the DNA is TGTGCCAGCAGCTCCTCCCTACTAGCGCGAATGGGGGATGAGCAGTTCTTC.

The CDR3 region has the DNA TGCGCCAGCAGCGGTGTTAAGAGCTTGTTTAGCTCCTACAATGAGCAGTTCTTC. Protein: CASSGVKSLFSSYNEQFF. This chain links TRBV5-1 with TRBJ2-1; D gene uncertain. The germline V gene encodes CDR1 SGHRS and CDR2 YFSETQ. The V end lost 4 bases, the J end lost 0 bases, and 20 bases lay between the germline ends. The CDR3 runs 18 residues.

The chain couples TRBV5-1 to TRBJ1-2; D is uncertain. Trimming stripped 2 bases from V and 3 bases from J, with 20 bases between. Germline CDR1 and CDR2: SGHRS and YFSETQ. This CDR3 is built from 17 residues. For the CDR3, the DNA is TGCGCCAGCAGCTTCGGGAGCCCATTACTCCTGCACTATGGCTACACCTTC. It codes for CASSFGSPLLLHYGYTF. The whole variable domain, filled in from reference TRBV5-1 and TRBJ1-2, reads KAGVTQTPRYLIKTRGQQVTLSCSPISGHRSVSWYQQTPGQGLQFLFEYFSETQRNKGNFPGRFSGRQFSNSRSEMNVSTLELGDSALYLCASSFGSPLLLHYGYTFGSGTRLTVV.

J is TRBJ2-5 and V is TRBV11-3; 8 bases line up with TRBD2. Germline CDR1 reads SGHNT; CDR2 reads YENEEA. With 5 bases clipped from V and 4 bases from J, the junction kept 6 bases outside the gene matches. The CDR3 spans 14 residues. The CDR3 loop reads CASSPGLVPETQYF. Written as DNA, the CDR3 is TGTGCCAGCAGCCCGGGACTAGTGCCAGAGACCCAGTACTTC.

The J gene is TRBJ1-1, the V gene TRBV7-9; D might be TRBD1 (5 bases). Germline V gene data show CDR1 as SEHNR and CDR2 as FQNEAQ (reference sequence). Trimming removed 2 bases at V and 6 bases at J, with 13 bases between. The CDR3 spans 14 residues. The CDR3 DNA follows: TGTGCCAGCAGCTTATTTGGGGGAGGGTCTGAAGCTTTCTTT. This translates into CASSLFGGGSEAFF.

For this clone: A read error may produce the germline difference seen at one junction end. The DNA of the CDR3 is TGTGCCAGCAGGTTAGGGACTATCACAGATACGCAGTATTTT. It translates to CASRLGTITDTQYF. The chain couples TRBV7-9 to TRBJ2-3, with TRBD2 identical over 7 bases. CDR1 SEHNR and CDR2 FQNEAQ come from the germline V gene (reference sequence). The CDR3 has 14 residues.

This clone has only one observation. This sequence joins TRBV13 and TRBJ1-2; D gene unclear. Germline CDR1 is PRHDT and CDR2 is FYEKMQ (reference sequence). CDR3 size: 13 residues. The germline V and J ends were trimmed by 0 bases and 4 bases, with 6 bases remaining between them. The CDR3 region is CASSLGQTYGYTF. In DNA, the CDR3 is TGTGCCAGCAGCTTAGGACAGACCTATGGCTACACCTTC.

This clone has just one count. V is TRBV19 and J is TRBJ2-3, with D maybe TRBD2 (6 bases). The CDR3 totals 15 residues. Germline CDR1 and CDR2: LNHDA and SQIVND (reference sequence). V dropped 0 bases and J dropped 1 base, with 8 bases sitting between them. The CDR3 loop reads CASSIEAGRTDTQYF. In nucleotides, the CDR3 is TGTGCCAGTAGTATAGAGGCGGGGCGCACAGATACGCAGTATTTT.

The chain recombines TRBV6-5 with TRBJ1-2; 10 positions match TRBD1. The CDR3 is 12 amino acids. Trimming at V came to 0 bases and at J to 12 bases, leaving 1 base not matched to a gene. Germline V gene data show CDR1 as MNHEY and CDR2 as SVGAGI. CDR3 in amino acids: CASSYSGQGHTF. The CDR3 nucleotides read TGTGCCAGCAGTTACTCGGGACAGGGGCACACCTTC.